The present T cell receptor (beta chain) was sequenced within a study of vaccination and CD4 T cells after COVID-19. For the study at large: Comprising six males and four females, the convalescent participants counted two Hispanic individuals among them.

To note about this clonotype: Antigen unknown.

Germline lookup yields CDR1 DFQATT and CDR2 SNEGSKA (reference sequence). Trimming took 0 bases from V and 2 from J, leaving 12 bases between them. The CDR3 runs to 15 residues. Sequencing of DNA taken from cultured CD4+ T cells relied on the Oncomine TCR Beta short-read assay. Cultures of CD4+ T cells served as the source for extracting genomic DNA. TCRdb independently ran MiXCR on the PCR reads; one entry per CDR3 protein. The sample lists over 15,000 distinct CDR3 sequences; roughly 56% were seen once. Noted treatment: approximately nine-day PBMC culture with coronavirus spike peptide pools or control peptides (ViraFEST assay). First, ViraFEST expanded antigen-specific T cells with peptide pools, and next it sequenced the TCRs. Positive PCR tests came between March and December 2020, ahead of the US Alpha, Beta and Delta variants.

This receptor was obtained from a human donor with COVID-19. V is TRBV20-1 and J is TRBJ2-3; TRBD2 might be the D (7 bases). The sequenced sample was cultured CD4+ T cells from blood, obtained after SARS-CoV-2 vaccination. CDR3 DNA: TGCAGTGCTAGAGATCCGGGGGGCGCCACAGATACGCAGTATTTT. Its translation is CSARDPGGATDTQYF.